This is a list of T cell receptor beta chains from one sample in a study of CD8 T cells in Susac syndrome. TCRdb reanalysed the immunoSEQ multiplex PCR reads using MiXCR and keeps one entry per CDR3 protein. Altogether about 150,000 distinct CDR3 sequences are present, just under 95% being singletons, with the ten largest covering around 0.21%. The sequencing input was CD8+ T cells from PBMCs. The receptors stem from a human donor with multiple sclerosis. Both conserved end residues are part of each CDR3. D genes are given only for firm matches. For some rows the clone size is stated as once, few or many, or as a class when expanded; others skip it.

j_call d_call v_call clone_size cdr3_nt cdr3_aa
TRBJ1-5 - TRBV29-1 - TGCAGCGTCATTACAGGGACCGACGATCAGCCCCAGCATTTT CSVITGTDDQPQHF
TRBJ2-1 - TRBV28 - TGTGCCAGCAGTTGGGACTCCCGACTTGATGAGCAGTTCTTC CASSWDSRLDEQFF
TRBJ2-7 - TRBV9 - TGTGCCAGCAGCGTAGCTCCGGCGCTCTCCTACGAGCAGTACTTC CASSVAPALSYEQYF
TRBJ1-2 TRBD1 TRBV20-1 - TGCAGTGCTAGAGATCGAGGGACAGACTATGGCTACACCTTC CSARDRGTDYGYTF
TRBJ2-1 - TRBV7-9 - TGTGCCAGCAGCGACTCGGGCATCCGAGGCGATGAGCAGTTCTTC CASSDSGIRGDEQFF
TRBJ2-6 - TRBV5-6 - TGTGCCAGCAGCTCCAAGGACGGCAACTCTGGGGCCAACGTCCTGACTTTC CASSSKDGNSGANVLTF
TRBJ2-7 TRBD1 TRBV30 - TGTGCCTGGAGTGGAGGGGGCGGTTACGAGCAGTACTTC CAWSGGGGYEQYF
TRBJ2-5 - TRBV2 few TGTGCCAGCATGGGGGAGACCCAGTACTTC CASMGETQYF
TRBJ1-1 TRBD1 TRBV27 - TGTGCCAGCAGTTTCGGGACAGTGAACACTGAAGCTTTCTTT CASSFGTVNTEAFF
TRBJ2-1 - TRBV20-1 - TGCAGTGCTAGAGATTGGGGGGTTTCCTACAATGAGCAGTTCTTC CSARDWGVSYNEQFF
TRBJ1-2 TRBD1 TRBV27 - TGTGCCAGCAGTCCGGGACAGATCTATGGCTACACCTTC CASSPGQIYGYTF
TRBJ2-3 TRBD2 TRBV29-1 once TGCAGCGCCATCCCAGCGGGGGCTCATGGGGGCACAGATACGCAGTATTTT CSAIPAGAHGGTDTQYF
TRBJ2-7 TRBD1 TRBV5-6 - TGTGCCAGCAGCCCTGGACAGGGGGCTCGGGAGCAGTACTTC CASSPGQGAREQYF
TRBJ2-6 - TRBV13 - TGTGCCAGCAGCGACGGACATGATCCTTTCCCTGGGGCCAACGTCCTGACTTTC CASSDGHDPFPGANVLTF
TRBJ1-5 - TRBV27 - TGTGCCAGCAGTTTATTGGGTAGCAATCAGCCCCAGCATTTT CASSLLGSNQPQHF
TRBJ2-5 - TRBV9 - TGTGCCAGCAGCGCCTATAACAGCCATGGGACCCAGTACTTC CASSAYNSHGTQYF
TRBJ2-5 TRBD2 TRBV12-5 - TGTGCTAGTGGGGTGGTAGCGGGGGGAGAAGAGACCCAGTACTTC CASGVVAGGEETQYF
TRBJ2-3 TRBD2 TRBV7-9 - TGTGCCAGCAGCCCATCTTCCGGGACTAGCGGCACAGATACGCAGTATTTT CASSPSSGTSGTDTQYF
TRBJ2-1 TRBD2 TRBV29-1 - TGCAGCGTTGGGGGGGGTCTCTCCAATGAGCAGTTCTTC CSVGGGLSNEQFF
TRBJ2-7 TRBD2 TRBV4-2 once TGTGCCAGCAGCCAATCCCTAGCGGCGGGGGAGCAGTACTTC CASSQSLAAGEQYF
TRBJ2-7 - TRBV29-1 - TGCAGCGTTACTGAAGTACTCCCGGACCTGCAGTACTTC CSVTEVLPDLQYF
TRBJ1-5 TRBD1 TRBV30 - TGTGCCTGGGACAGGGAAAATCAGCCCCAGCATTTT CAWDRENQPQHF
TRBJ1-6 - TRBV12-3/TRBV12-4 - TGTGCCAGCAGTAGGTATCCTGGGAATTCACCCCTCCACTTT CASSRYPGNSPLHF